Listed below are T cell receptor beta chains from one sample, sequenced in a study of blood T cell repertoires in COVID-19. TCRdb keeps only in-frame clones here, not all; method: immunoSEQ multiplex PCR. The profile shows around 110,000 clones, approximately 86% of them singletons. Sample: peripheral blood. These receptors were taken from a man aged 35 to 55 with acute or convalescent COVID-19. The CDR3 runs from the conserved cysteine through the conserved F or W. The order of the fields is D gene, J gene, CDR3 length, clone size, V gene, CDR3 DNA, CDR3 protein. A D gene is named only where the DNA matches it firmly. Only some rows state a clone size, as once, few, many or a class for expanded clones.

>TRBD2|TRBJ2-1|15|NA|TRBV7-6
TGTGCCAGCAGCTTAGGGCTAGCGGGTAGCAATGAGCAGTTCTTC
CASSLGLAGSNEQFF
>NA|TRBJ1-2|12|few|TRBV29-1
TGCAGCGTCCGGGCAGGGGACTATGGCTACACCTTC
CSVRAGDYGYTF
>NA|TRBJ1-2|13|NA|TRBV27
TGTGCCAGCAGTTTAAAGTCAGGAGGGGGCTACACCTTC
CASSLKSGGGYTF
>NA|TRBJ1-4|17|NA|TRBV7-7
TGTGCTAGCAGCTTAGAACCGGGTCGGGTGGCTAATGAAAAACTGTTTTTT
CASSLEPGRVANEKLFF
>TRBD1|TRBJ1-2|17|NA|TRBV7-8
TGTGCCAGCAGCTCCCCTTCCTCTCGACAGGGCAACTATGGCTACACCTTC
CASSSPSSRQGNYGYTF
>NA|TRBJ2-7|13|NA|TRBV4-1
TGCGCCAGCAGCTGGGGAGTCTCCTACGAGCAGTACTTC
CASSWGVSYEQYF
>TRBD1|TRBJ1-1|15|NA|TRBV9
TGTGCCAGCAGCGCCGAACAGGGGGCGGGCACTGAAGCTTTCTTT
CASSAEQGAGTEAFF
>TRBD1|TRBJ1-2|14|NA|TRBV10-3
TGTGCCATCAGTGATCCCAGGACAGGCGGAGGCTACACCTTC
CAISDPRTGGGYTF
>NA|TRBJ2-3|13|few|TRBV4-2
TGTGCCAGCAGCCCCGGGACTGGGAATACGCAGTATTTT
CASSPGTGNTQYF
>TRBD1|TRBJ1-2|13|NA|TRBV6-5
TGTGCCAGCATGAAGACAGGGTACTATGGCTACACCTTC
CASMKTGYYGYTF
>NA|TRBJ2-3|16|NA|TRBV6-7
TGTGCCAGCAGTTACTCCGACAGCGATAGCACAGATACGCAGTATTTT
CASSYSDSDSTDTQYF
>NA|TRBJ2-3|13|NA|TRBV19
TGTGCCAGTAGTATAGGGCTGGCAGATACGCAGTATTTT
CASSIGLADTQYF
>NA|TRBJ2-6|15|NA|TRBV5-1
TGCGCCAGCAGCTTGGCCCTCTCCGGGGCCAACGTCCTGACTTTC
CASSLALSGANVLTF
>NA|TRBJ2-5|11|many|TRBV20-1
TGCAGTGCGACGACAGGAGAGACCCAGTACTTC
CSATTGETQYF
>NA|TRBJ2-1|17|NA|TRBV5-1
TGCGCCAGCAGCTTGGAAGTGGGCCTAAGCTCCTACAATGAGCAGTTCTTC
CASSLEVGLSSYNEQFF
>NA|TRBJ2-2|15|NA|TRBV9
TGTGCCAGCAGCGTAGAACTACCGAACACCGGGGAGCTGTTTTTT
CASSVELPNTGELFF
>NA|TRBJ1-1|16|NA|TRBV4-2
TGTGCCAGCAGCCAATCTATGGACAGCCTGAACACTGAAGCTTTCTTT
CASSQSMDSLNTEAFF
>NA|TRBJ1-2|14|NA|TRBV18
TGTGCCAGCTCGCTCAGGGGTGCAGTCTATGGCTACACCTTC
CASSLRGAVYGYTF
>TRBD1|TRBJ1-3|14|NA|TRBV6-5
TGTGCCAGCAGTAGACAGGGGGCTGGAAACACCATATATTTT
CASSRQGAGNTIYF
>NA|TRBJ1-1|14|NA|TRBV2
TGTGCCAGCAGTGAAAACAGGGTGAACACTGAAGCTTTCTTT
CASSENRVNTEAFF
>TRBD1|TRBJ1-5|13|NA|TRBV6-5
TGTGCCAGCAGGGGGACAGGTATCCAGCCCCAGCATTTT
CASRGTGIQPQHF
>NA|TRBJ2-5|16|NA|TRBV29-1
TGCAGCGCCGAAGCCCGACAGGAGGATCTTCGAGAGACCCAGTACTTC
CSAEARQEDLRETQYF
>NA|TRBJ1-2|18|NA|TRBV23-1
TGCGCCAGCAGTCATCCCCTGGACTACCCCACTTTAAGATATGGCTACACCTTC
CASSHPLDYPTLRYGYTF
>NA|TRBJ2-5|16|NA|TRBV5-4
TGTGCCAGCAGTTCATACCGTACGGAGGCTAAAGAGACCCAGTACTTC
CASSSYRTEAKETQYF
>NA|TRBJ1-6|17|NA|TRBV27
TGTGCCAGCAGTATCCGCTTGGAGACGCTCGATAATTCACCCCTCCACTTT
CASSIRLETLDNSPLHF
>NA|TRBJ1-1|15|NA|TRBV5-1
TGCGCCAGCAGTTATGACCCCTATCGGAGCACTGAAGCTTTCTTT
CASSYDPYRSTEAFF
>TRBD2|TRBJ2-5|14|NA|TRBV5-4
TGTGCCAGCAGCTCTAGCGGGGGGCAAGAGACCCAGTACTTC
CASSSSGGQETQYF
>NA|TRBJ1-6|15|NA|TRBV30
TGTGCCTGGACGGTCCCCACAGGGTTAGGTTCACCCCTCCACTTT
CAWTVPTGLGSPLHF
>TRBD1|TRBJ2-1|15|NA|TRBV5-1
TGCGCCAGCAGCCCCGCGCCGGGACAGTACAATGAGCAGTTCTTC
CASSPAPGQYNEQFF
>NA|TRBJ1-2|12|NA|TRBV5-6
TGTGCCAGCAGCTTATGGGGAGACGGCTACACCTTC
CASSLWGDGYTF
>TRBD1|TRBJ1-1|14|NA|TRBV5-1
TGCGCCAGCAGCACAGGGGAGGTTTACACTGAAGCTTTCTTT
CASSTGEVYTEAFF